These T cell receptor beta chains were read from a single sample in a study of T cell repertoires in cytomegalovirus infection. Their recognized antigens are unknown. A single record per CDR3 protein comes from TCRdb applying MiXCR to the reads. The sample yields around 78,000 distinct CDR3 sequences, roughly 37% seen once. The sample in question was CD8+ T cells from cultured PBMCs, obtained from culture after CMV antigen stimulation. These receptors were taken from a human donor in good health (CMV status not recorded). Some clones in this sample may be carry-over from other donors' samples. Both conserved end residues are part of each CDR3. Each record gives: clone size, V gene, CDR3 length, J gene, D gene, CDR3 DNA, CDR3 protein. A D gene is named only where the DNA matches it firmly. Some rows mark clone size as missing; the rest say once, few, many or name a class of expanded clone.

clone_size: .
v_call: TRBV6-1
cdr3_length: 16
j_call: TRBJ2-7
d_call: .
cdr3_nt: TGTGCCAGCAGTGAAGCCGAGGCCGAGGGCTCCTACGAGCAGTACTTC
cdr3_aa: CASSEAEAEGSYEQYF

clone_size: .
v_call: TRBV6-2/TRBV6-3
cdr3_length: 15
j_call: TRBJ2-1
d_call: .
cdr3_nt: TGTGCCAGCAGTTACCCGCAGGGAACCCACAATGAGCAGTTCTTC
cdr3_aa: CASSYPQGTHNEQFF

clone_size: .
v_call: TRBV7-8
cdr3_length: 15
j_call: TRBJ1-5
d_call: .
cdr3_nt: TGTGCCAGCAGCTTAAGGGGATCTTACAATCAGCCCCAGCATTTT
cdr3_aa: CASSLRGSYNQPQHF

clone_size: .
v_call: TRBV27
cdr3_length: 14
j_call: TRBJ2-3
d_call: .
cdr3_nt: TGTGCCAGCAGTTTGGCGCTGTACACAGATACGCAGTATTTT
cdr3_aa: CASSLALYTDTQYF

clone_size: .
v_call: TRBV18
cdr3_length: 16
j_call: TRBJ2-1
d_call: TRBD2
cdr3_nt: TGTGCCAGCTCACCGGTCAGCGGGGGCCTCTACAATGAGCAGTTCTTC
cdr3_aa: CASSPVSGGLYNEQFF

clone_size: .
v_call: TRBV6-8
cdr3_length: 16
j_call: TRBJ2-1
d_call: TRBD2
cdr3_nt: TGTGCCAGCAGTTCGTTAGCGGGGAGCCCCTACAATGAGCAGTTCTTC
cdr3_aa: CASSSLAGSPYNEQFF

clone_size: few
v_call: TRBV28
cdr3_length: 18
j_call: TRBJ1-6
d_call: TRBD1
cdr3_nt: TGTGCCAGCAGTACCCCAGGGGGAAGGAGCTCCTATAATTCACCCCTCCACTTT
cdr3_aa: CASSTPGGRSSYNSPLHF

clone_size: .
v_call: TRBV11-1
cdr3_length: 16
j_call: TRBJ2-2
d_call: TRBD2
cdr3_nt: TGTGCCAGCAGCTTAGAGTGGACTAGCGTCACCGGGGAGCTGTTTTTT
cdr3_aa: CASSLEWTSVTGELFF

clone_size: .
v_call: TRBV25-1
cdr3_length: 17
j_call: TRBJ2-7
d_call: .
cdr3_nt: TGTGCCAGCAGAGACTTGGGGCAGGGAAGTTTTCCCTACGAGCAGTACTTC
cdr3_aa: CASRDLGQGSFPYEQYF

clone_size: many
v_call: TRBV7-3
cdr3_length: 15
j_call: TRBJ2-1
d_call: .
cdr3_nt: TGTGCCAGCAGCCCGGACAGTGACTCCTACAATGAGCAGTTCTTC
cdr3_aa: CASSPDSDSYNEQFF

clone_size: .
v_call: TRBV20-1
cdr3_length: 17
j_call: TRBJ2-3
d_call: .
cdr3_nt: TGCAGTGCTAGAGATCGAATGAGGGGTGGGGCGTTAGATACGCAGTATTTT
cdr3_aa: CSARDRMRGGALDTQYF

clone_size: .
v_call: TRBV7-3
cdr3_length: 15
j_call: TRBJ2-3
d_call: TRBD2
cdr3_nt: TGTGCCAGCAGCTCTAGCGGGGGTAATTTAGATACGCAGTATTTT
cdr3_aa: CASSSSGGNLDTQYF

clone_size: .
v_call: TRBV15
cdr3_length: 15
j_call: TRBJ1-2
d_call: TRBD1
cdr3_nt: TGTGCCACCAGCAGAGATGTGTACAGGGGAAATGGCTACACCTTC
cdr3_aa: CATSRDVYRGNGYTF

clone_size: .
v_call: TRBV6-6
cdr3_length: 14
j_call: TRBJ2-3
d_call: .
cdr3_nt: TGTGCCAGCAGTTACGGTGGGTGGGCAGATACGCAGTATTTT
cdr3_aa: CASSYGGWADTQYF

clone_size: .
v_call: TRBV7-7
cdr3_length: 17
j_call: TRBJ2-3
d_call: TRBD2
cdr3_nt: TGTGCTAGCAGCCCCAGGCTAGCGGGGACTAGCACAGATACGCAGTATTTT
cdr3_aa: CASSPRLAGTSTDTQYF

clone_size: few
v_call: TRBV12-5
cdr3_length: 14
j_call: TRBJ2-5
d_call: .
cdr3_nt: TGTGCTAGTGGGGGGCTAGCCCCCCGGGAGACCCAGTACTTC
cdr3_aa: CASGGLAPRETQYF

clone_size: once
v_call: TRBV12-3/TRBV12-4
cdr3_length: 13
j_call: TRBJ2-2
d_call: .
cdr3_nt: TGTGCCAGCAGTTTCTCGAACACCGGGGAGCTGTTTTTT
cdr3_aa: CASSFSNTGELFF